The entry below describes one TCR beta chain. What it binds is unknown. This entry is derived from a study of T cells in localized non-small cell lung cancer. Findings of the study overall: Heterogeneity is still possible, as just one tumor region was sequenced.

Germline assignment: CDR1 SGHRS and CDR2 YFSETQ. The CDR3 sequence is 12 residues long. V lost 5 bases and J 0 bases, leaving 4 bases between the germline ends. Data came from immunoSEQ multiplex PCR; TCRdb stores just in-frame clones and leaves some out. Of tens of thousands of clones in the sample, roughly 89% were seen once. Source: peripheral blood, taken before any cancer treatment. The chain is built from TRBV5-1 and TRBJ2-3; the D is unclear. This sequence originates from a male donor older than 55 with stage I lung adenocarcinoma. The CDR3 protein is CASRDSTDTQYF. The CDR3 DNA is TGCGCCAGCAGGGACAGCACAGATACGCAGTATTTT. The whole variable domain, filled in from reference TRBV5-1 and TRBJ2-3, reads KAGVTQTPRYLIKTRGQQVTLSCSPISGHRSVSWYQQTPGQGLQFLFEYFSETQRNKGNFPGRFSGRQFSNSRSEMNVSTLELGDSALYLCASRDSTDTQYFGPGTRLTVL.